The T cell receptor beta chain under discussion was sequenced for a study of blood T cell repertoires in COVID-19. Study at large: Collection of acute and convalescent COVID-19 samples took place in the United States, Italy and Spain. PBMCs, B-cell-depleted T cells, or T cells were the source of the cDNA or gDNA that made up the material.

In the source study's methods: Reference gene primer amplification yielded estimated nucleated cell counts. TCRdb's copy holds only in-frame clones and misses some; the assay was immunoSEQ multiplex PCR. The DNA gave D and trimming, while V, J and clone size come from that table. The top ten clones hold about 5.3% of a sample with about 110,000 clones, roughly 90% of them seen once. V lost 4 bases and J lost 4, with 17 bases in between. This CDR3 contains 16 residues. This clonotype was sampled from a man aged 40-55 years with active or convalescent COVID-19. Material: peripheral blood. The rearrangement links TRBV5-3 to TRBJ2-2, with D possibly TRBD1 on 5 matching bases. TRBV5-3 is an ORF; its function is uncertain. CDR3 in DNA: TGTGCCAGAAGCGTGGGCAGGGTATTCCGCACCGGGGAGCTGTTTTTT. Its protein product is CARSVGRVFRTGELFF.